A single sample gave rise to the 21 T cell receptor beta chains below, sequenced in a study of cytomegalovirus exposure and HLA in healthy donors. Vbeta (60) and Jbeta (13) primers were used in the PCR. Method: immunoSEQ multiplex PCR; TCRdb's copy keeps in-frame clones and lacks some. The table records 76,000 or so clones, 73% of them present only once. Sequencing was done on a sample of PBMCs. The receptors stem from a middle-aged woman in good health and CMV-seropositive.

A remark on this clone: A far larger clone is only one base removed, so a read error is likely. Other DNA sequences in this sample translate to the same CDR3. This sequence joins TRBV7-9 and TRBJ1-5, with TRBD1 as a possible D gene (6 bases). V was trimmed by 4 bases and J by 7 bases, leaving 14 bases between them. There are 14 residues in the CDR3. Germline-derived CDR1 and CDR2 are SEHNR and FQNEAQ (reference sequence). CDR3 region: CASSWRGPEQPQHF. As DNA, the CDR3 is TGTGCCAGCAGCTGGCGGGGGCCGGAACAGCCCCAGCATTTT.

The V gene is TRBV18, the J gene TRBJ1-5, with a weak D call TRBD1 (5 bases). The germline V gene encodes CDR1 KGHSH and CDR2 LQKENI. V lost 1 base to trimming and J lost 7 bases, with 14 bases between them. The CDR3 is 15 amino acids. This chain's CDR3 is CASSPLGTGEQPQHF. The CDR3 nucleotides read TGTGCCAGCTCACCACTAGGTACAGGTGAGCAGCCCCAGCATTTT.

V usage is TRBV30 and J usage is TRBJ1-2; D not certain. The CDR3 has 11 residues. In germline, CDR1 is GTSNPN, CDR2 SVGIG (reference sequence). V shed 3 bases and J shed 0 bases, with 2 bases lying between them. The CDR3 here is CAWSSNYGYTF. The CDR3, as DNA: TGTGCCTGGAGCTCTAACTATGGCTACACCTTC.

V gene TRBV28 combines with J gene TRBJ2-3; weak D call: TRBD1 (6 bases). The ends were cut back, 2 bases at V and 7 bases at J, with 19 bases in the middle. The CDR3 has 16 residues. Germline CDR1 MDHEN, CDR2 SYDVKM. CDR3 nucleotides: TGTGCCAGCAGTTTAAGTTCAGGGGCCAAATGGAATACGCAGTATTTT. Its protein is CASSLSSGAKWNTQYF.

In regard to this clone: Its ends do not fully match the called genes, so a read error is possible. The gene calls are TRBV19 and TRBJ2-1; D gene unclear. The CDR3 loop spans 13 amino acids. The germline V gene encodes CDR1 LNHDA and CDR2 SQIVND (reference sequence). CDR3 in DNA: TGTGCCAGTATGGTGTTTGGGCAGCCGAATATGCTCTTC. This codes for CASMVFGQPNMLF.

V gene TRBV29-1 combines with J gene TRBJ2-7; D might be TRBD2 (6 bases). The CDR3 length is 13 residues. Germline assignment: CDR1 SQVTM and CDR2 ANQGSEA. The V gene lost 5 bases and the J gene lost 4 bases, with 15 bases spanning the gap. This CDR3 is CSVRTGTAYEQYF. The CDR3 bases are TGCAGCGTTAGGACCGGGACTGCTTACGAGCAGTACTTC.

The rearrangement links TRBV29-1 to TRBJ2-3; TRBD1 matches 10 bases. CDR3 length: 15 residues. Germline V gives CDR1 SQVTM, CDR2 ANQGSEA. V lost 7 bases and J lost 4; bases outside the gene matches: 11. The CDR3 DNA is TGCAGCGGGCGCCTCCGGGACAGGGGCGCAGATACGCAGTATTTT. It specifies CSGRLRDRGADTQYF.

The CDR3 here is CASSQAGLAGETQYF. CDR3 DNA sequence: TGTGCCAGCAGCCAGGCGGGACTAGCCGGAGAGACCCAGTACTTC. The V and J genes are TRBV4-2 and TRBJ2-5, with 9 bases matching TRBD2. Germline V gene data show CDR1 as LGHNA and CDR2 as YNFKEQ. The CDR3 sequence is 15 residues long. With V trimmed by 3 bases and J by 4 bases, 6 bases remained unmatched.

This chain links TRBV11-2 with TRBJ2-3, with D possibly matching TRBD2 (5 bases). Germline loops: CDR1 SGHAT, CDR2 FQNNGV. The CDR3 length is 15 residues. Trimming removed 0 bases from V and 5 bases from J, with 12 bases in between. The CDR3 DNA sequence: TGTGCCAGCAGCTTAGATGGGAGCGTACAAGATACGCAGTATTTT. Its protein product is CASSLDGSVQDTQYF.

V is TRBV5-4 and J is TRBJ1-4; D may be TRBD1 (6 bases). Germline loops: CDR1 SGHNT, CDR2 YYREEE (reference sequence). The CDR3 has 15 residues. The germline V and J ends were trimmed by 5 bases and 3 bases, with 14 bases remaining between them. The CDR3 nucleotides read TGTGCCAGCAGTTCCACAGGGAAGGCTAATGAAAAACTGTTTTTT. Protein product: CASSSTGKANEKLFF. The complete variable domain, with remaining parts taken from reference TRBV5-4 and TRBJ1-4, reads ETGVTQSPTHLIKTRGQQVTLRCSSQSGHNTVSWYQQALGQGPQFIFQYYREEENGRGNFPPRFSGLQFPNYSSELNVNALELDDSALYLCASSSTGKANEKLFFGSGTQLSVL.

The gene calls are TRBV30 and TRBJ1-4, with D possibly being TRBD1 (6 bases). Trimming stripped 4 bases from V and 5 bases from J, with 11 bases between. The CDR3 extends over 13 amino acids. Germline lookup yields CDR1 GTSNPN and CDR2 SVGIG (reference sequence). The CDR3 DNA reads as TGTGCCTGGAAATACAGGGCGAATGAAAAACTGTTTTTT. This translates into CAWKYRANEKLFF.

The rearrangement uses TRBV19 and TRBJ2-7; 12 bases are a match to TRBD1. CDR1 is LNHDA, CDR2 SQIVND, per germline (reference sequence). The V segment lost 5 bases and the J segment 3 bases; nucleotides outside the gene matches: 8. The CDR3 length is 16 residues. CDR3 coding DNA: TGTGCCAGTAGTGGCGGGACAGGGGGCGTCTACTACGAGCAGTACTTC. The encoded protein is CASSGGTGGVYYEQYF.

The chain joins TRBV6-5 to TRBJ2-6, with D perhaps matching TRBD2 (5 bases). CDR1 is MNHEY and CDR2 is SVGAGI in the germline V gene. The CDR3 is 15 residues long. Trimming cost V 4 bases and J 4 bases, with 11 bases left between them. The CDR3 DNA follows: TGTGCCAGCAGTTCGGACGGGATCGGGGCCAACGTCCTGACTTTC. Translation gives CASSSDGIGANVLTF.

The CDR3 nucleotides read TGTGCTAGTGGATATACGACCGGGACATCTTGCTATGGCTACACCTTC. It codes for CASGYTTGTSCYGYTF. This chain connects TRBV12-5 to TRBJ1-2, with D perhaps TRBD1 (6 bases). This CDR3 comprises 16 residues. Germline V gives CDR1 LGHNT, CDR2 FRNRAP. Trimming took off 6 bases at V and 4 bases at J, with 21 bases between the two ends.

The gene calls are TRBV4-2 and TRBJ1-2; D not certain. The CDR3 totals 14 residues. CDR1 and CDR2 (germline): LGHNA, YNFKEQ. V gave up 4 bases and J gave up 2 bases, with 11 bases separating them. The CDR3 spells CASSRGTGNYGYTF. CDR3 bases: TGTGCCAGCAGCCGAGGTACTGGGAACTATGGCTACACCTTC.

J is TRBJ1-2 and V is TRBV28; D may be TRBD1 (5 bases). Between the trimmed V and J ends, which lost 5 bases and 4 bases, there was a span of 11 bases. The CDR3 is 13 amino acids. Germline V gives CDR1 MDHEN, CDR2 SYDVKM. The CDR3 bases are TGTGCCAGCAGTCCCCGGGGGGGCTATGGCTACACCTTC. Amino acids: CASSPRGGYGYTF.

This clone appeared a few times. The chain recombines TRBV11-2 with TRBJ1-1, with D unresolved. Germline V CDR1 and CDR2: SGHAT, FQNNGV. The V and J ends lost 0 bases and 9 bases respectively, with 14 bases between them. There are 14 residues in the CDR3. The CDR3 DNA reads as TGTGCCAGCAGCTTAGATACTCTGCAACCTCAAGCTTTCTTT. It yields the protein CASSLDTLQPQAFF.

The chain uses TRBV4-1 and TRBJ2-1; D call uncertain. Deletions cut 1 base from V and 0 bases from J, with 7 bases between. Germline V CDR1 and CDR2: MGHRA, YSYEKL. This CDR3 spans 15 amino acids. The CDR3 loop is CASSQGLLSYNEQFF. The CDR3 coding sequence is TGCGCCAGCAGCCAAGGACTGCTCTCCTACAATGAGCAGTTCTTC.

This clone was picked up a small number of times. This chain links TRBV7-9 with TRBJ1-2; 9 nucleotides agree with TRBD1. In germline, CDR1 is SEHNR, CDR2 FQNEAQ (reference sequence). The CDR3 length is 15 residues. V dropped 5 bases and J dropped 0; count of bases not matched to a gene: 4. CDR3 bases: TGTGCCAGCAGCCAAGGGGACAGGGCTAACTATGGCTACACCTTC. Its protein is CASSQGDRANYGYTF. Full variable domain (missing parts from reference TRBV7-9 and TRBJ1-2): DTGVSQNPRHKITKRGQNVTFRCDPISEHNRLYWYRQTLGQGPEFLTYFQNEAQLEKSRLLSDRFSAERPKGSFSTLEIQRTEQGDSAMYLCASSQGDRANYGYTFGSGTRLTVV.

V gene TRBV19 combines with J gene TRBJ1-5; 7 nucleotides agree with TRBD1. V trimming: 5 bases; J trimming: 2 bases; junction bases outside the gene matches: 3. The CDR3 runs to 14 residues. Germline values: CDR1 LNHDA, CDR2 SQIVND (reference sequence). CDR3 nucleotide sequence: TGTGCCAGTAGTGTCGGACAGGGCAATCAGCCCCAGCATTTT. This gives the protein CASSVGQGNQPQHF. The variable domain in full, completed from reference TRBV19 and TRBJ1-5, reads DGGITQSPKYLFRKEGQNVTLSCEQNLNHDAMYWYRQDPGQGLRLIYYSQIVNDFQKGDIAEGYSVSREKKESFPLTVTSAQKNPTAFYLCASSVGQGNQPQHFGDGTRLSIL.

The chain couples TRBV7-8 to TRBJ2-5; D remains ambiguous. The CDR3 runs to 14 residues. V was pared by 5 bases and J by 0 bases, with 10 bases between. From germline, CDR1 is SGHVS and CDR2 FQNEAQ. Here the CDR3 DNA reads TGTGCCAGCAGCACCAACACGCACCAAGAGACCCAGTACTTC. Translating it yields CASSTNTHQETQYF.